This T cell receptor beta chain was sequenced during a study of blood T cell repertoires in COVID-19. The V gene's germline CDR1 is SEHNR and CDR2 FQNEAQ (reference sequence). This CDR3 has 15 residues. Trimming took 6 bases from V and 0 from J, leaving 12 bases between them. This table comes from immunoSEQ multiplex PCR, and its TCRdb copy is limited to in-frame clones, with some not included. The data hold over 150,000 clones, with around 84% observed a single time. Source material: peripheral blood. This chain uses TRBV7-9 with TRBJ1-5; D is unresolved. The receptor comes from a human donor in a cohort sampled during active COVID-19. The DNA for the CDR3 is TGTGCCAGCAGTATAACCGGGAATAGCAATCAGCCCCAGCATTTT. This sequence encodes CASSITGNSNQPQHF.